This TCR beta chain was found in a study of tumor-infiltrating lymphocytes in primary liver carcinoma. TCR beta cDNA was made from 400 to 500 ng total RNA with a constant-region primer. Generation of the TCR beta libraries relied on three nested multiplex PCR rounds using slightly modified ARM-PCR. The two initial PCR rounds, about 9 cycles each, used TRBV1-TRBV30 forward and C-beta reverse primers. TCRdb reanalysed the multiplex PCR reads using MiXCR and keeps one entry per CDR3 protein. The sample contains about 200,000 distinct CDR3 sequences, less than 65% of which appear only once. RNA was extracted from whole blood without cell sorting, alongside germline DNA. The CDR3 has 14 residues. Between the trimmed V and J ends, which lost 5 bases and 5 bases, there was a span of 13 bases. Germline values: CDR1 LNHDA, CDR2 SQIVND (reference sequence).

The chain couples TRBV19 to TRBJ2-1; D may be TRBD2 (5 bases). Sequenced sample: peripheral blood. This sequence was found in a woman aged 55 to 70 with primary liver carcinoma and hepatitis B virus infection. The CDR3, as DNA: TGTGCCAGTAGTGTGGCGGGCCAAAACAATGAGCAGTTCTTC. Translation gives CASSVAGQNNEQFF. The variable domain in full, with the rest retrieved from reference TRBV19 and TRBJ2-1, is DGGITQSPKYLFRKEGQNVTLSCEQNLNHDAMYWYRQDPGQGLRLIYYSQIVNDFQKGDIAEGYSVSREKKESFPLTVTSAQKNPTAFYLCASSVAGQNNEQFFGPGTRLTVL.